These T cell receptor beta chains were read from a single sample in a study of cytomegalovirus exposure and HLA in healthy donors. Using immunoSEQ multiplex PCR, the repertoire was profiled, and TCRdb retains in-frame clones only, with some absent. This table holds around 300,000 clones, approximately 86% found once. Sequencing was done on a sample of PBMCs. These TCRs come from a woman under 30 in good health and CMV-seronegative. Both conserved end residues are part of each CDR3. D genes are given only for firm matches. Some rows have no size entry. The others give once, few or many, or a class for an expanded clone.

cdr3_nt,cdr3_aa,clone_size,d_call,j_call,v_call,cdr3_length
TGTGCCTGGAGTACTAGCCGGCGGTACAATGAGCAGTTCTTC,CAWSTSRRYNEQFF,NA,NA,TRBJ2-1,TRBV30,14
TGCGCCAGCAGTCAGGGGAATCAGCCCCAGCATTTT,CASSQGNQPQHF,few,NA,TRBJ1-5,TRBV10-1,12
TGTGCCAGCAGCCAAGGTAGCGGGAATACCTACGAGCAGTACTTC,CASSQGSGNTYEQYF,NA,TRBD2,TRBJ2-7,TRBV4-2,15
TGTGCCAGCTCTAGCGGGAGCTCCTACAATGAGCAGTTCTTC,CASSSGSSYNEQFF,NA,TRBD2,TRBJ2-1,TRBV28,14
TGTGCCATCAAGGACAGGTTGAACACTGAAGCTTTCTTT,CAIKDRLNTEAFF,once,TRBD1,TRBJ1-1,TRBV10-3,13
TGCGCCAGCAGCCAAGATATTGATCGGGGAGATCGGCCCCAGCATTTT,CASSQDIDRGDRPQHF,NA,NA,TRBJ1-5,TRBV4-1,16
TGTGCCAGCTCACCACCACAGGGGTGGACTGAAGCTTTCTTT,CASSPPQGWTEAFF,once,TRBD1,TRBJ1-1,TRBV18,14
TGTGCCAGCAGCCTACCACCCGACGGGGAGCTGTTTTTT,CASSLPPDGELFF,NA,NA,TRBJ2-2,TRBV6-5,13
TGTGCCAGCAGTTTAGGGGCCCAGGGCGAGCAGTACTTC,CASSLGAQGEQYF,NA,NA,TRBJ2-7,TRBV28,13
TGTGCCAGCCGCCGATTCCGGGACAGGCACAATGAGCAGTTCTTC,CASRRFRDRHNEQFF,NA,TRBD1,TRBJ2-1,TRBV6-5,15
TGTGCCAGCAGCTCCACAGGGAACGGGGAGCTGTTTTTT,CASSSTGNGELFF,NA,NA,TRBJ2-2,TRBV7-6,13
TGTGCCAGCAGTGACGGACTACTCCAAGAGACCCAGTACTTC,CASSDGLLQETQYF,NA,NA,TRBJ2-5,TRBV2,14
TGTGCCAGCAGCGTAGCAGGGGACGGGGCCAACGTCCTGACTTTC,CASSVAGDGANVLTF,NA,NA,TRBJ2-6,TRBV9,15
TGTGCCAGCAGCATCGACAGGGGTGGCTACACCTTC,CASSIDRGGYTF,NA,TRBD1,TRBJ1-2,TRBV2,12
TGTGCCAGTAGTATGGCTCGGCTAGCGGGGGGCACAGATACGCAGTATTTT,CASSMARLAGGTDTQYF,NA,TRBD2,TRBJ2-3,TRBV19,17
TGTGCCAGCAGCTTCATGACTAGACAAGAGACCCAGTACTTC,CASSFMTRQETQYF,NA,NA,TRBJ2-5,TRBV7-6,14
TGCGCCAGCAGCCTACGACAGGGGTGGGACTATGGCTACACCTTC,CASSLRQGWDYGYTF,NA,TRBD1,TRBJ1-2,TRBV5-1,15
TGTGCCAGCAGCATTTCGGGGTTCCAGGACTACACCTTC,CASSISGFQDYTF,NA,NA,TRBJ1-2,TRBV9,13
TGTGCCAGCAGGGGAACAGGGTTGAATGAGCAGTTCTTC,CASRGTGLNEQFF,NA,NA,TRBJ2-1,TRBV5-8,13
TGTGCCAGCAGCCCCGTTTTAGCCACCGGGGAGCTGTTTTTT,CASSPVLATGELFF,NA,NA,TRBJ2-2,TRBV11-3,14
TGTGCCAGCACCGTCGGGTCCAGAGGTGAAAAACTGTTTTTT,CASTVGSRGEKLFF,once,NA,TRBJ1-4,TRBV28,14
TGCGCCAGCAGCAGACAGGGGGTTGTCAATGAGCAGTTCTTC,CASSRQGVVNEQFF,NA,TRBD1,TRBJ2-1,TRBV5-1,14
TGTGCCACCAGCAGAGAACACATCTATGGCTACACCTTC,CATSREHIYGYTF,NA,NA,TRBJ1-2,TRBV15,13